This T cell receptor (beta chain) was recorded in a study of blood T cell repertoires in COVID-19. Study-wide background: The United States, Italy and Spain provided the acute and convalescent COVID-19 samples. Nucleic acid was either cDNA or gDNA, and it came from T cells, B-cell-depleted T cells, or PBMCs.

Original processing notes: Reference gene primer amplification in the assay estimated nucleated cell counts. Here immunoSEQ multiplex PCR was the method, and the copy in TCRdb shows in-frame clones only, minus some. V and J calls and clone size follow that table, whereas D and trimming were derived from the DNA. This sample has approximately 110,000 clones, with over 65% found just once. The CDR3 totals 11 residues. V was trimmed by 3 bases and J by 9 bases, leaving 9 bases between them. The clonotype originates from a human donor with acute or convalescent COVID-19. The donor label of this sample is uncertain. Sequencing was performed on peripheral blood. This chain connects TRBV23-1 to TRBJ2-7, with D unclear. TRBV23-1 is sorted into the ORF group, with uncertain function. The CDR3 DNA follows: TGCGCCAGCAGTCAGAGCAATGCGCAGTACGTC. This translates into CASSQSNAQYV.